Listed below are T cell receptor beta chains from one sample, sequenced in a study of cytomegalovirus exposure and HLA in healthy donors. Produced via immunoSEQ multiplex PCR; TCRdb's table is partial and in-frame only. The sample records about 150,000 clones, approximately 86% being singletons. Sequenced sample: PBMCs. The receptor source for this set is a man between 18 and 35 years old in good health and CMV-seropositive. Each CDR3 is given with its conserved first and last residue. D genes are given only for firm matches.

>TRBD1|TRBV10-3|TRBJ1-1
CATQGAQNTEAFF
>.|TRBV4-3|TRBJ2-7
CASTQAVGTYEQYF
>.|TRBV5-6|TRBJ1-2
CASSPGGNYGYTF
>.|TRBV9|TRBJ2-7
CASSVRRTGEQYF
>TRBD1|TRBV7-2|TRBJ1-3
CASSPRTGGVNTIYF
>.|TRBV15|TRBJ1-3
CATSRDPGPGNTIYF
>.|TRBV30|TRBJ2-5
CAWSVTSQGETQYF
>.|TRBV7-2|TRBJ1-1
CASSLMRGSEAFF
>.|TRBV18|TRBJ1-2
CASSPAPGEGYGYTF
>.|TRBV21-1|TRBJ1-2
CASSSRTGANGYTF
>TRBD1|TRBV5-8|TRBJ2-1
CASSSGGSRSYNEQFF
>TRBD1|TRBV11-2|TRBJ2-7
CASSPRTGANEQYF
>.|TRBV7-9|TRBJ1-1
CASSSPTGLGTEAFF
>TRBD1|TRBV25-1|TRBJ2-5
CASEWTGGAETQYF
>TRBD2|TRBV29-1|TRBJ2-7
CSVRIPGGSYF
>.|TRBV7-2|TRBJ1-2
CASSSPWPPNYGYTF
>.|TRBV27|TRBJ2-2
CASGTKLANTGELFF
>TRBD2|TRBV4-3|TRBJ2-7
CASSQGAGTSGDVPYEQYF
>.|TRBV4-1|TRBJ2-7
CASSHGQFSGYEQYF
>TRBD1|TRBV6-1|TRBJ2-7
CASRNRDSPVQYF
>TRBD1|TRBV30|TRBJ2-7
CACIRTGTTYEQYF
>.|TRBV6-5|TRBJ1-1
CASSYTTRVTEAFF
>TRBD1|TRBV5-1|TRBJ1-2
CASSPTGQVETNYGYTF
>.|TRBV19|TRBJ1-5
CASSIDLSGGQPQHF
>.|TRBV19|TRBJ1-2
CASSIGGPTNYGYTF
>TRBD1|TRBV18|TRBJ2-1
CASSVGDRREQFF
>.|TRBV25-1|TRBJ2-1
CASTSLGQQQFF
>.|TRBV7-2|TRBJ2-7
CASSLTGAYEQYF
>TRBD2|TRBV5-1|TRBJ2-5
CASSLVAGGGETQYF
>TRBD1|TRBV7-9|TRBJ1-1
CASSSYQNRGMNTEAFF
>.|TRBV7-9|TRBJ1-2
CASSHETLGGYTF
>.|TRBV27|TRBJ2-2
CASSPYSTGTGELFF
>.|TRBV18|TRBJ1-6
CASSRDRGNSPLHF
>TRBD2|TRBV11-1|TRBJ2-7
CASSFRGGYEQYF
>.|TRBV18|TRBJ1-2
CASSPRQAGDGYTF
>TRBD1|TRBV6-5|TRBJ1-2
CASSLGRGHLGYGYTF
>.|TRBV5-1|TRBJ2-7
CASSLAPGQSYEQYF
>.|TRBV14|TRBJ2-1
CASSPEAYNEQFF
>.|TRBV11-2|TRBJ2-2
CASSLGRGQITGELFF
>.|TRBV6-1|TRBJ1-2
CASILQAGDYGYTF
>.|TRBV30|TRBJ2-1
CAWTSGTWDNEQFF
>TRBD2|TRBV19|TRBJ2-7
CASSANSGRARFEQYF